Below, 32 T cell receptor beta chains from the same sample are listed, as sequenced in a study of long-term antiretroviral therapy in people with HIV. An immunoSEQ assay, version v3.0, was performed at survey level. Sequencing used immunoSEQ multiplex PCR; TCRdb keeps in-frame clones, though not all of them. The sample holds tens of thousands of clones, 75% to 85% seen once. This material consisted of unsorted PBMCs, taken 0.3 years after starting antiretroviral therapy. Receptors originate from a man aged 18 to 29 with HIV.

The V call is TRBV7-8, the J call TRBJ1-5; 8 bases match TRBD1. The CDR3 covers 18 residues. Germline V lookup: CDR1 SGHVS, CDR2 FQNEAQ. V lost 2 bases, J lost 4 bases, and 13 bases stayed unmatched. This CDR3 is CASSLSVRGQEGNQPQHF. The CDR3 DNA reads TGTGCCAGCAGCTTATCTGTCAGGGGGCAGGAGGGTAATCAGCCCCAGCATTTT.

V usage is TRBV7-2 and J usage is TRBJ2-2; a weak D match, TRBD2 (5 bases). Trimming took off 5 bases at V and 2 bases at J, with 15 bases between the two ends. The CDR3 runs 16 residues. CDR1 SGHTA and CDR2 FQGNSA come from the germline V gene. The CDR3 coding sequence is TGTGCCAGCAGCCCCCGGAGGAGCGGAAACACCGGGGAGCTGTTTTTT. Its protein is CASSPRRSGNTGELFF.

The CDR3 bases are TGTGCCAGCAGTACTGGGACTTACGAGCAGTACTTC. Translation gives CASSTGTYEQYF. V gene TRBV25-1 combines with J gene TRBJ2-7, with a possible D match to TRBD2 (6 bases). Trimming removed 5 bases from V and 4 bases from J, with 9 bases in between. The CDR3 extends over 12 amino acids. Per the germline V gene, CDR1 is MGHDK and CDR2 is SYGVNS.

The sample holds one count of this clone. CDR3 loop: CASSPDPGTDTQYF. The CDR3 DNA follows: TGTGCCAGCAGCCCCGACCCGGGGACAGATACGCAGTATTTT. The chain has TRBV5-5 and TRBJ2-3, with D possibly being TRBD2 (5 bases). The CDR3 totals 14 residues. V shed 4 bases and J shed 3 bases, with 12 bases lying between them. Germline V lookup: CDR1 SGHKS, CDR2 YYEKEE (reference sequence).

The chain couples TRBV2 to TRBJ2-1; D gene ambiguous. The CDR3 sequence is 14 residues long. V lost 4 bases and J lost 2, with 9 bases in between. Germline CDR1 reads SNHLY; CDR2 reads FYNNEI. The CDR3 loop reads CASSAGMPYNEQFF. The DNA of the CDR3 is TGTGCCAGCAGTGCTGGGATGCCCTACAATGAGCAGTTCTTC.

The chain employs TRBV6-1 and TRBJ1-2; 8 bases align to TRBD1. There are 15 residues in the CDR3. The germline V gene has CDR1 MNHNS and CDR2 SASEGT. V dropped 6 bases and J dropped 2; count of bases not matched to a gene: 8. The CDR3 DNA sequence: TGTGCCAGCAGGGAGCAGGGGGCTGAGAACTATGGCTACACCTTC. This translates into CASREQGAENYGYTF.

The chain combines TRBV28 with TRBJ1-1, with 8 nucleotides matching TRBD1. CDR3 length: 12 residues. The J segment lost 8 bases and the V segment lost 6 bases, leaving 5 bases of the junction unmatched. Looked up from germline, CDR1 is MDHEN and CDR2 is SYDVKM. CDR3 DNA sequence: TGTGCCAGCAGGGTCACAGGGGGGGAAGCTTTCTTT. Protein product: CASRVTGGEAFF.

This clone was seen a single time. The V gene is TRBV7-9, the J gene TRBJ2-5; unclear D gene. The J call may be in error: the DNA end matches TRBJ2-7 better. The germline gives CDR1 SEHNR, CDR2 FQNEAQ (reference sequence). This CDR3 is 13 amino acids long. CDR3: CASSVYRAYEQYF. Written as DNA, the CDR3 is TGTGCCAGCAGCGTCTATCGGGCCTACGAGCAGTACTTC.

The rearrangement links TRBV29-1 to TRBJ1-4; D perhaps matches TRBD1 (5 bases). Germline V gene lookup returns CDR1 SQVTM and CDR2 ANQGSEA. V gave up 1 base and J gave up 7 bases, with 13 bases separating them. The CDR3 covers 14 residues. The CDR3 spells CSVEVGREGEKLFF. CDR3 nucleotide sequence: TGCAGCGTTGAAGTTGGCAGGGAGGGTGAAAAACTGTTTTTT.

The chain uses TRBV5-4 and TRBJ2-5, with 9 bases identical to TRBD2. The V and J ends lost 0 bases and 5 bases, in that order; junction bases with no gene match: 8. This CDR3 contains 16 residues. Germline V gene sequence: CDR1 SGHNT, CDR2 YYREEE (reference sequence). CDR3 region: CASSLVGGGRAETQYF. CDR3 coding DNA: TGTGCCAGCAGCTTGGTGGGGGGCGGGAGGGCGGAGACCCAGTACTTC.

This rearrangement joins TRBV18 to TRBJ2-7; 7 bases align to TRBD1. The CDR3 contains 12 residues. CDR1 is KGHSH, CDR2 LQKENI, per germline. J was trimmed by 10 bases and V by 6 bases; bases with no gene match: 9. In DNA, the CDR3 is TGTGCCAGCTCCGAGGGGGACAGTGGACAGTACTTC. This codes for CASSEGDSGQYF.

This chain links TRBV29-1 with TRBJ1-2; D unclear. CDR3 length equals 11 residues. The germline V gene has CDR1 SQVTM and CDR2 ANQGSEA. With 4 bases removed from V and 5 bases from J, the gap between germline ends came to 8 bases. CDR3 protein: CSVVGPYGYTF. The CDR3, as DNA: TGCAGCGTTGTTGGTCCTTATGGCTACACCTTC. The variable domain in full, completed from reference TRBV29-1 and TRBJ1-2, reads SAVISQKPSRDICQRGTSLTIQCQVDSQVTMMFWYRQQPGQSLTLIATANQGSEATYESGFVIDKFPISRPNLTFSTLTVSNMSPEDSSIYLCSVVGPYGYTFGSGTRLTVV.

CDR3 protein: CASSKQPGQLFHEQYF. The CDR3 DNA reads TGTGCCAGCAGCAAGCAGCCGGGACAGCTCTTCCACGAGCAGTACTTC. The rearrangement joins TRBV7-8 to TRBJ2-7; 7 positions agree with TRBD1. Germline CDR1 is SGHVS and CDR2 is FQNEAQ. The CDR3 loop spans 16 amino acids. The V gene end was trimmed by 5 bases and the J gene end by 5 bases; junction bases not matched to a gene: 15.

This clone came up once. The rearrangement joins TRBV6-6 to TRBJ2-7; no firm D call. Germline V gene lookup returns CDR1 MNHNY and CDR2 SVGAGI (reference sequence). Deletions cut 5 bases from V and 6 bases from J, with 8 bases between. There are 11 residues in the CDR3. The CDR3: CASSQYSEQYF. The CDR3 nucleotides read TGTGCCAGCAGTCAATACAGCGAGCAGTACTTC.

The chain combines TRBV6-1 with TRBJ1-3, with a possible D match to TRBD1 (5 bases). This CDR3 comprises 13 residues. Germline-derived CDR1 and CDR2 are MNHNS and SASEGT. Trimming left V 7 bases short and J 6 bases short, with 13 bases between. CDR3 coding DNA: TGTGCCAGCATAACCGGGGCGAAAAACACCATATATTTT. It specifies CASITGAKNTIYF.

The chain couples TRBV2 to TRBJ2-1, with 8 bases fitting TRBD2. Trimming cost V 6 bases and J 2 bases; bases outside gene matches: 6. The CDR3 has 15 amino acids. Germline V lookup: CDR1 SNHLY, CDR2 FYNNEI. CDR3 loop: CASRDSGTTYNEQFF. The CDR3 coding sequence is TGTGCCAGCAGAGATAGCGGGACAACCTACAATGAGCAGTTCTTC.

This clone came up once. This chain links TRBV10-3 with TRBJ2-1, with 9 bases that match TRBD2. The CDR3 spans 15 residues. Germline assignment: CDR1 ENHRY and CDR2 SYGVKD. J gave up 6 bases and V 6 bases, and 9 bases lay outside the gene matches. DNA for the CDR3: TGTGCCATCAGGGGAGGTCGCGGGGGGGCCAATGAGCAGTTCTTC. It codes for CAIRGGRGGANEQFF.

The chain joins TRBV11-2 to TRBJ1-6, with D uncertain. The CDR3 has 17 amino acids. The V gene lost 2 bases and the J gene lost 4 bases, with 15 bases spanning the gap. Germline CDR1 reads SGHAT; CDR2 reads FQNNGV. The CDR3 region has the DNA TGTGCCAGCAGCTTATCTCGGTCGACAAATTATAATTCACCCCTCCACTTT. Its protein product is CASSLSRSTNYNSPLHF.

The CDR3 sequence: CASSLGTGDFYGYTF. The CDR3 region has the DNA TGTGCCAGCAGCTTGGGGACAGGGGACTTCTATGGCTACACCTTC. The chain has TRBV5-6 and TRBJ1-2, with 9 bases that match TRBD1. J lost 4 bases, V lost 0 bases, and 4 bases had no gene match. The CDR3 is 15 amino acids. Germline CDR1 and CDR2: SGHDT and YYEEEE.

The V and J genes are TRBV28 and TRBJ2-7; possible D gene TRBD2, 6 bases. Germline lookup yields CDR1 MDHEN and CDR2 SYDVKM. This CDR3 has 15 residues. V shed 4 bases and J shed 2 bases, with 15 bases lying between them. The CDR3 sequence: CASSYLAGTAYEQYF. The CDR3 DNA follows: TGTGCCAGCAGTTACTTGGCCGGGACTGCCTACGAGCAGTACTTC.

The rearrangement uses TRBV7-9 and TRBJ1-1; D not resolved. CDR1 is SEHNR and CDR2 is FQNEAQ in the germline V gene (reference sequence). The CDR3 spans 12 residues. Trimming removed 8 bases from V and 0 bases from J, with 7 bases in between. As DNA, the CDR3 is TGTGCCAGCTTTACGCTGAACACTGAAGCTTTCTTT. This sequence encodes CASFTLNTEAFF.

The chain is built from TRBV19 and TRBJ2-3, with D uncertain. The germline V and J ends were trimmed by 3 bases and 10 bases, with 17 bases remaining between them. The CDR3 has 14 residues. CDR1 is LNHDA, CDR2 SQIVND, per germline (reference sequence). CDR3 region: CASSIGGSRSAQYF. CDR3 in DNA: TGTGCCAGTAGTATTGGCGGAAGCAGATCGGCGCAGTATTTT.

The chain uses TRBV10-2 and TRBJ2-7; no firm D call. V lost 1 base and J lost 5, with 12 bases in between. The CDR3 runs 14 residues. In germline, CDR1 is WSHSY, CDR2 SAAADI. In nucleotides, the CDR3 is TGCGCCAGCAGTGAGTTCTTACCTATAGACGAGCAGTACTTC. Protein: CASSEFLPIDEQYF.

V and J are TRBV25-1 and TRBJ2-2; a weak D match, TRBD2 (7 bases). CDR3 length equals 16 residues. V was trimmed by 6 bases and J by 1 base, leaving 15 bases between them. CDR1 and CDR2 (germline): MGHDK, SYGVNS. The CDR3 loop is CASRGGAGLNTGELFF. CDR3 nucleotide sequence: TGTGCCAGCAGGGGGGGGGCAGGGTTGAACACCGGGGAGCTGTTTTTT.

V and J are TRBV19 and TRBJ1-3; a weak D match, TRBD1 (6 bases). V lost 0 bases, J lost 0 bases, and 12 bases lay in between. CDR1 is LNHDA, CDR2 SQIVND, per germline (reference sequence). CDR3 length: 17 residues. The CDR3 region is CASSIDRRDISGNTIYF. In DNA form, the CDR3 reads TGTGCCAGTAGTATAGATCGGAGGGACATCTCTGGAAACACCATATATTTT.

The sample holds one count of this clone. This sequence joins TRBV15 and TRBJ1-1; the D gene is possibly TRBD1 (6 bases). V was shortened by 4 bases and J by 1 base, with 13 bases between the two germline ends. The length of the CDR3 is 15 residues. Germline-derived CDR1 and CDR2 are LNHNV and YYDKDF (reference sequence). The CDR3: CATSTGLGANTEAFF. DNA of the CDR3: TGTGCCACCAGCACTGGGCTGGGGGCGAACACTGAAGCTTTCTTT.

This rearrangement joins TRBV27 to TRBJ2-3; TRBD2 is a possible D gene (5 bases). The germline V gene has CDR1 MNHEY and CDR2 SMNVEV (reference sequence). Between the trimmed V and J ends, which lost 3 bases and 3 bases, there was a span of 10 bases. The CDR3 has 14 residues. Here the CDR3 reads CASSFTRGTDTQYF. The CDR3 DNA follows: TGTGCCAGCAGTTTCACGAGAGGGACAGATACGCAGTATTTT.

The chain joins TRBV5-1 to TRBJ2-7, with 9 bases identical to TRBD1. V trimming: 5 bases; J trimming: 5 bases; junction bases outside the gene matches: 8. CDR1 is SGHRS, CDR2 YFSETQ, per germline. The CDR3 is made up of 14 amino acids. This CDR3 is CASRPGQGFNEQYF. The CDR3 nucleotides are TGCGCCAGCAGACCGGGACAGGGTTTCAACGAGCAGTACTTC.

The J gene is TRBJ1-1, the V gene TRBV14; possible D gene TRBD1, 6 bases. The CDR3 has 13 residues. Germline lookup yields CDR1 SGHDN and CDR2 FVKESK. The germline V and J ends were trimmed by 5 bases and 9 bases, with 16 bases remaining between them. The CDR3 here is CASSFRGRGQAFF. The DNA for the CDR3 is TGTGCCAGCAGCTTCAGGGGCAGGGGCCAAGCTTTCTTT.

CDR3: CASRSGRTYGYTF. The CDR3 nucleotides read TGTGCCAGCAGGTCGGGCAGAACCTATGGCTACACCTTC. V usage is TRBV7-2 and J usage is TRBJ1-2, with no clear D. V was pared by 6 bases and J by 4 bases, with 12 bases between. Germline CDR1 is SGHTA and CDR2 is FQGNSA. This CDR3 is built from 13 residues.

This chain connects TRBV9 to TRBJ2-5; D assignment may be TRBD1 or TRBD2 (5 bases each). The CDR3 runs 16 residues. Germline V gene sequence: CDR1 SGDLS, CDR2 YYNGEE. Trimming took 2 bases from V and 5 from J, leaving 19 bases between them. CDR3 bases: TGTGCCAGCAGCGTGGGGACCGCGCTGGAAGGGGAGACCCAGTACTTC. This sequence encodes CASSVGTALEGETQYF. The full variable domain, rest sourced from reference TRBV9 and TRBJ2-5, is DSGVTQTPKHLITATGQRVTLRCSPRSGDLSVYWYQQSLDQGLQFLIQYYNGEERAKGNILERFSAQQFPDLHSELNLSSLELGDSALYFCASSVGTALEGETQYFGPGTRLLVL.

The gene calls are TRBV29-1 and TRBJ2-1, with D perhaps matching TRBD2 (5 bases). This CDR3 has 14 amino acids. Germline loops: CDR1 SQVTM, CDR2 ANQGSEA. Trimming took off 7 bases at V and 2 bases at J, with 15 bases between the two ends. The CDR3 region has the DNA TGCAGCGCCTACCGGACTGTAGCCTACAATGAGCAGTTCTTC. It encodes CSAYRTVAYNEQFF.